This note documents a single T cell receptor (beta chain) sequence. Its antigen is undetermined. The read falls 3 residues short of the CDR3 end, and the missing part is taken from the germline J gene. TCRdb's table, derived via immunoSEQ multiplex PCR, lists solely in-frame clones and lacks some. Sampling found about 3,400 clones, none seen once. Caucasian heritage predominated among both patients and controls. Blood came from CVID subjects not ill and not taking immunomodulatory or immunosuppressive medication. The CDR3 consists of 18 residues. Germline CDR1 and CDR2: MRHNA and SNTAGT. Trimming cost V 2 bases and J 4 bases, with 24 bases left between them. The sample is drawn from a study of T cell clonality in common variable immunodeficiency. Study results and caveats: Reportedly, TCR beta sequences from common variable immunodeficiency showed fewer deletions and N-nucleotide insertions.

This clonotype originated in a human donor with common variable immunodeficiency. V gene TRBV6-4 combines with J gene TRBJ2-7; D might be TRBD1 (5 bases). The sequenced material came from peripheral blood mononuclear cells. The CDR3 is CASSDNRSLRRNHYEQYF. Incomplete CDR3 DNA: TGTGCCAGCAGTGACAACAGGAGTCTGAGGAGAAATCATTACGAG.